One sample yielded the 19 T cell receptor beta chains listed below, sequenced in a study of blood T cell repertoires in COVID-19. Measured with immunoSEQ multiplex PCR; TCRdb has only the in-frame clones, and not every one. The sample includes 100,000 to 150,000 clones, approximately 86% of them seen just once. Sequencing was done on a sample of PBMCs or T cells enriched from blood (not recorded which). These receptor sequences come from a woman between 50 and 59 years old who had recovered from COVID-19.

DNA for the CDR3: TGTGCCAGCACCTCGGGGGGCGAGCAGTACTTC. Protein product: CASTSGGEQYF. The chain employs TRBV3-1 (or the pseudogene TRBV3-2) and TRBJ2-7; 7 nucleotides align to TRBD2. CDR3 length equals 11 residues. Trimming at V came to 7 bases and at J to 6 bases, leaving 3 bases not matched to a gene. Germline lookup yields CDR1 LGHDT and CDR2 YNNKEL (reference sequence).

The chain links TRBV5-1 to TRBJ1-2; 11 nucleotides line up with TRBD1. V trimming: 0 bases; J trimming: 4 bases; junction bases outside the gene matches: 5. The CDR3 length is 16 residues. Germline V CDR1 and CDR2: SGHRS, YFSETQ. The CDR3 region is CASSLGEGQGGYGYTF. CDR3 sequence (DNA): TGCGCCAGCAGCTTGGGAGAGGGACAGGGGGGCTATGGCTACACCTTC. Based on the CDR3 plus reference TRBV5-1 and TRBJ1-2, the full variable domain is KAGVTQTPRYLIKTRGQQVTLSCSPISGHRSVSWYQQTPGQGLQFLFEYFSETQRNKGNFPGRFSGRQFSNSRSEMNVSTLELGDSALYLCASSLGEGQGGYGYTFGSGTRLTVV.

The CDR3 protein is CASSFQYGELFF. In DNA form, the CDR3 reads TGCGCCAGCAGCTTTCAGTACGGGGAGCTGTTTTTT. V usage is TRBV5-1 and J usage is TRBJ2-2; D gene unclear. V shed 2 bases and J shed 7 bases, with 6 bases lying between them. The V gene's germline CDR1 is SGHRS and CDR2 YFSETQ. The CDR3 covers 12 residues.

This rearrangement joins TRBV3-1 (or the pseudogene TRBV3-2) to TRBJ1-5, with D possibly matching TRBD1 (6 bases). CDR1 is LGHDT, CDR2 YNNKEL, per germline (reference sequence). V gave up 4 bases and J gave up 7 bases, with 14 bases separating them. CDR3 length: 14 amino acids. DNA of the CDR3: TGTGCCAGCAGCCTAAGTACAGGGTACCAGCCCCAGCATTTT. Translation: CASSLSTGYQPQHF.

The chain couples TRBV24-1 to TRBJ2-5, with 9 bases lining up with TRBD1. J lost 5 bases, V lost 2 bases, and 5 bases had no gene match. The germline gives CDR1 KGHDR, CDR2 SFDVKD. CDR3 length: 15 residues. CDR3 coding DNA: TGTGCCACCAGTGATTCCGGGACAGGGAGGGAGACCCAGTACTTC. Protein product: CATSDSGTGRETQYF.

This chain links TRBV27 with TRBJ1-1; a possible D gene is TRBD1 (6 bases). The CDR3 loop spans 14 amino acids. Germline-derived CDR1 and CDR2 are MNHEY and SMNVEV (reference sequence). Trimming pared 0 bases from V and 4 bases from J, leaving 9 bases between. CDR3 DNA sequence: TGTGCCAGCAGTTTATCGGGGGGGGCCACTGAAGCTTTCTTT. Translating gives CASSLSGGATEAFF.

This chain uses TRBV25-1 with TRBJ1-4; 9 bases line up with TRBD1. Trimming cost V 4 bases and J 3 bases; bases outside gene matches: 12. In germline, CDR1 is MGHDK, CDR2 SYGVNS. This CDR3 is 18 amino acids long. In DNA form, the CDR3 reads TGTGCCAGCAGTGGGGCGAACAGGGGGCCCTGGGCTAATGAAAAACTGTTTTTT. This translates into CASSGANRGPWANEKLFF.

The gene calls are TRBV10-3 and TRBJ2-1, with a possible D match to TRBD2 (7 bases). The V gene lost 7 bases and the J gene lost 2 bases, with 18 bases spanning the gap. Germline lookup yields CDR1 ENHRY and CDR2 SYGVKD. The CDR3 spans 16 residues. The CDR3, as DNA: TGTGCCATCAAAGGGGGGCGGGGGACACCCTACAATGAGCAGTTCTTC. It is translated as CAIKGGRGTPYNEQFF.

This clone was detected only once. The V call is TRBV11-3, the J call TRBJ1-2; D might be TRBD1 (5 bases). CDR1 and CDR2 (germline): SGHNT, YENEEA. This CDR3 is 17 amino acids long. V lost 4 bases, J lost 7 bases, and 25 bases lay in between. The CDR3, as DNA: TGTGCCAGCAGCTACTCGGAGGGGTTTATGTATTTTAGTGGCTACACCTTC. Encoded protein: CASSYSEGFMYFSGYTF.

V gene TRBV19 combines with J gene TRBJ2-1; D possibly corresponds to TRBD2 (6 bases). This CDR3 comprises 16 residues. Germline-derived CDR1 and CDR2 are LNHDA and SQIVND (reference sequence). V was trimmed by 1 base and J by 3 bases, leaving 13 bases between them. CDR3 protein: CASSIGRGGLYNEQFF. The CDR3 DNA reads TGTGCCAGTAGTATAGGGCGGGGTGGCCTCTACAATGAGCAGTTCTTC. The full variable domain, rest sourced from reference TRBV19 and TRBJ2-1, is DGGITQSPKYLFRKEGQNVTLSCEQNLNHDAMYWYRQDPGQGLRLIYYSQIVNDFQKGDIAEGYSVSREKKESFPLTVTSAQKNPTAFYLCASSIGRGGLYNEQFFGPGTRLTVL.

This chain connects TRBV19 to TRBJ2-2; 7 positions match TRBD1. Germline V gene lookup returns CDR1 LNHDA and CDR2 SQIVND (reference sequence). With V trimmed by 5 bases and J by 1 base, 4 bases remained unmatched. The CDR3 runs 15 residues. DNA of the CDR3: TGTGCCAGTAGTTCCGGACAGGTGAACACCGGGGAGCTGTTTTTT. Translated: CASSSGQVNTGELFF. Filled out from reference TRBV19 and TRBJ2-2, the complete variable domain reads DGGITQSPKYLFRKEGQNVTLSCEQNLNHDAMYWYRQDPGQGLRLIYYSQIVNDFQKGDIAEGYSVSREKKESFPLTVTSAQKNPTAFYLCASSSGQVNTGELFFGEGSRLTVL.

The genes are TRBV28 and TRBJ1-2, with D maybe TRBD1 (5 bases). Germline-derived CDR1 and CDR2 are MDHEN and SYDVKM. Between the trimmed V and J ends, which lost 2 bases and 6 bases, there was a span of 10 bases. The CDR3 runs to 13 residues. The CDR3 DNA reads as TGTGCCAGCAGTTTAGAGTACAGGAATGGCTACACCTTC. It is translated as CASSLEYRNGYTF.

The rearrangement links TRBV4-1 to TRBJ2-7; tentative D call: TRBD2 (5 bases). Deletions cut 2 bases from V and 2 bases from J, with 16 bases between. CDR1 is MGHRA and CDR2 is YSYEKL in the germline V gene. There are 16 residues in the CDR3. The CDR3 sequence: CASSQPGQRAPYEQYF. CDR3 nucleotides: TGCGCCAGCAGCCAACCTGGTCAGAGGGCACCCTACGAGCAGTACTTC.

The chain uses TRBV7-9 and TRBJ1-5, with D unclear. V was trimmed by 1 base and J by 4 bases, leaving 11 bases between them. The CDR3 is 15 residues long. Per germline, CDR1 SEHNR and CDR2 FQNEAQ (reference sequence). The CDR3: CASSLVGSVNQPQHF. The CDR3 DNA reads as TGTGCCAGCAGCTTAGTAGGCAGCGTGAATCAGCCCCAGCATTTT.

The chain recombines TRBV3-1 (or the pseudogene TRBV3-2) with TRBJ1-2; D is unclear. V lost 1 base and J lost 8, with 11 bases in between. This CDR3 is built from 13 residues. Germline V gene data show CDR1 as LGHDT and CDR2 as YNNKEL (reference sequence). Written as DNA, the CDR3 is TGTGCCAGCAGCCAAGTTGTCCTAAGCGGCTACACCTTC. Translated, it gives CASSQVVLSGYTF.

This chain joins TRBV7-2 and TRBJ2-2; the match to TRBD1 covers 9 bases. CDR1 is SGHTA, CDR2 FQGNSA, per germline. This CDR3 has 12 residues. V lost 11 bases, J lost 6 bases, and 4 bases stayed unmatched. The CDR3 DNA is TGTGCCGCCGGACAGGGGCCCGGGGAGCTGTTTTTT. Translation gives CAAGQGPGELFF.

The V call is TRBV9, the J call TRBJ2-2; D possibly corresponds to TRBD1 (6 bases). The V gene's germline CDR1 is SGDLS and CDR2 YYNGEE. CDR3 size: 15 residues. With 5 bases removed from V and 4 bases from J, the gap between germline ends came to 15 bases. Here the CDR3 reads CASSYLGAPTGELFF. Written as DNA, the CDR3 is TGTGCCAGCAGTTACTTGGGGGCGCCCACCGGGGAGCTGTTTTTT.

V usage is TRBV13 and J usage is TRBJ2-1; 11 positions agree with TRBD2. Germline-derived CDR1 and CDR2 are PRHDT and FYEKMQ (reference sequence). The length of the CDR3 is 16 residues. Trimming removed 3 bases from V and 8 bases from J; junction bases left unmatched: 9. The CDR3 DNA reads as TGTGCCAGCAGCTTTCTTGCTAGCGGGGGGTTCGATGAGCAGTTCTTC. This gives the protein CASSFLASGGFDEQFF.

V gene TRBV7-6 combines with J gene TRBJ1-3; D perhaps matches TRBD1 (6 bases). CDR1 is SGHVS, CDR2 FNYEAQ, per germline. Trimming removed 3 bases from V and 4 bases from J, with 19 bases in between. This CDR3 has 17 residues. This chain's CDR3 is CASSLRRGATGGNTIYF. In DNA form, the CDR3 reads TGTGCCAGCAGCTTGAGGCGGGGGGCTACCGGAGGAAACACCATATATTTT.